The source of this TCR beta chain is a study of shared clonotypes between healthy human individuals. Libraries were prepared by immunoSEQ multiplex PCR; TCRdb keeps only in-frame clonotypes and omits some of them. This repertoire shows about 1.5 million clones, roughly 98% found once; its top ten account for approximately 0.45%. The CDR3 covers 16 residues. CDR1 is LNHDA and CDR2 is SQIVND in the germline V gene (reference sequence). The V end was cut by 3 bases, the J end by 8 bases, with 20 bases between. This clonotype originated in a man younger than 40 in good health. The sequencing sample was made of naive CD4+ T cells sorted from blood. Subset: CD45RA+ positively selected. The rearrangement joins TRBV19 to TRBJ2-1; maybe TRBD1 (6 bases). CDR3 region: CASSIGRGIWGDEQFF. The CDR3 DNA reads as TGTGCCAGTAGTATTGGCAGGGGTATCTGGGGCGATGAGCAGTTCTTC.